This T cell receptor (beta chain) was retrieved from a study of T cell repertoires in cytomegalovirus infection. With respect to this clonotype: Its cognate antigen is unknown.

TCRdb re-derived calls from the reads in MiXCR, one entry per CDR3 protein. The sample includes 150,000 or so distinct CDR3 sequences, 20% to 25% seen only once; the top ten take about 25%. This TCR derives from a human donor in good health (CMV status not recorded). Some clones in this sample may be carry-over from other donors' samples. The starting material was CD8+ T cells from cultured PBMCs, obtained from culture after CMV antigen stimulation.

Here the CDR3 reads CASSGGVQPQHF. DNA for the CDR3: TGTGCCAGCAGCGGGGGGGTGCAGCCCCAGCATTTT. V and J are TRBV7-9 and TRBJ1-5, with D possibly matching TRBD1 (5 bases). Deletions cut 5 bases from V and 7 bases from J, with 9 bases between. The CDR3 sequence is 12 residues long. Germline assignment: CDR1 SEHNR and CDR2 FQNEAQ (reference sequence).